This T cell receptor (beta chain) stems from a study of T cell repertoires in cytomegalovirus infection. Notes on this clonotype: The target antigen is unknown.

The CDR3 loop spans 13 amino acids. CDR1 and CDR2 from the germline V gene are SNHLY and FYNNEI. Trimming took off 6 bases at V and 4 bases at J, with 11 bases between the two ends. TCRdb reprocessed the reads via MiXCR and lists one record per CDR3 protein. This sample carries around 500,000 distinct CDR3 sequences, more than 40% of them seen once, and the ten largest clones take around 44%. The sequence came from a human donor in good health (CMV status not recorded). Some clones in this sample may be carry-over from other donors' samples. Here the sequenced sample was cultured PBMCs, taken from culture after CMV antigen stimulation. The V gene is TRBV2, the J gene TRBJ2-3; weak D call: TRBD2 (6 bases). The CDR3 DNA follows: TGTGCCAGCAGAGGGACGGGAGCAGATACGCAGTATTTT. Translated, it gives CASRGTGADTQYF. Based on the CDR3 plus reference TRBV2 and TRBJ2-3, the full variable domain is EPEVTQTPSHQVTQMGQEVILRCVPISNHLYFYWYRQILGQKVEFLVSFYNNEISEKSEIFDDQFSVERPDGSNFTLKIRSTKLEDSAMYFCASRGTGADTQYFGPGTRLTVL.